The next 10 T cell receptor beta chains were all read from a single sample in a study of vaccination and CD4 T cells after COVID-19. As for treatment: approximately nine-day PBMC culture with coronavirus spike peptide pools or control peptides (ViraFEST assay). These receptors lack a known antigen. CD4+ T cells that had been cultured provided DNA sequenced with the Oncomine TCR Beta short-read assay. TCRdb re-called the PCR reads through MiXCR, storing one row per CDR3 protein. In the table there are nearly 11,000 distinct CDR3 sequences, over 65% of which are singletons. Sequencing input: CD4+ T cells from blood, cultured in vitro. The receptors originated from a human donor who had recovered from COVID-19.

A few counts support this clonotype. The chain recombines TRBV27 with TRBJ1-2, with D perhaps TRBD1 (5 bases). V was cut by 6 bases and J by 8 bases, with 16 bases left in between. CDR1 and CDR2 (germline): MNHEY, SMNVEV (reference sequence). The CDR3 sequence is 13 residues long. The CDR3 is CASSYLGRDGYTF. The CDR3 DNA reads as TGTGCCAGCAGCTACCTGGGCAGGGACGGCTACACCTTC.

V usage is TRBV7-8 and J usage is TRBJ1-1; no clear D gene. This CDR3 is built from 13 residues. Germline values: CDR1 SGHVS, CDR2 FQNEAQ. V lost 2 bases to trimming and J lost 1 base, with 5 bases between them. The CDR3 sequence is CASSLQENTEAFF. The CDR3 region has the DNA TGTGCCAGCAGCTTACAGGAGAACACTGAAGCTTTCTTT.

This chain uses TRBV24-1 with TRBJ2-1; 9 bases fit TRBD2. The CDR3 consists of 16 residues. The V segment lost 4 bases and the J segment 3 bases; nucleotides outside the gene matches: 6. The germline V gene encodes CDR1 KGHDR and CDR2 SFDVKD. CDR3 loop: CATSDPTSGDYNEQFF. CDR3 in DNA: TGTGCCACCAGTGACCCGACTAGCGGAGACTACAATGAGCAGTTCTTC.

The CDR3 sequence: CSARRLAGGSGYNEQFF. The CDR3 DNA follows: TGCAGTGCTAGGCGCCTAGCGGGAGGTAGTGGGTACAATGAGCAGTTCTTC. The chain recombines TRBV20-1 with TRBJ2-1, with 11 bases aligning to TRBD2. This CDR3 has 17 residues. CDR1 and CDR2 (germline): DFQATT, SNEGSKA (reference sequence). V shed 3 bases, J shed 4 bases, and the junction held 11 bases outside the gene matches.

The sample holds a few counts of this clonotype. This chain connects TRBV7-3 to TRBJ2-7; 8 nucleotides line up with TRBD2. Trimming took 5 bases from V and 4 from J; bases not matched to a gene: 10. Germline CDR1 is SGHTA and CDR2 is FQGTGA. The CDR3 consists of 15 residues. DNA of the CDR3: TGTGCCAGCAGCCCCCGGGGGGGAGGGGAATACGAGCAGTACTTC. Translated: CASSPRGGGEYEQYF. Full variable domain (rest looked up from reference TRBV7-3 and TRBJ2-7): GAGVSQTPSNKVTEKGKYVELRCDPISGHTALYWYRQSLGQGPEFLIYFQGTGAADDSGLPNDRFFAVRPEGSVSTLKIQRTERGDSAVYLCASSPRGGGEYEQYFGPGTRLTVT.

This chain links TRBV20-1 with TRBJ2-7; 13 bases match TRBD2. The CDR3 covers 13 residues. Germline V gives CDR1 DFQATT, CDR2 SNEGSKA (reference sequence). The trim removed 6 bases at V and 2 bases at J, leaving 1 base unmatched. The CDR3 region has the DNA TGCAGTGCAACTAGCGGGAGGGCCTACGAGCAGTACTTC. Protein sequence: CSATSGRAYEQYF.

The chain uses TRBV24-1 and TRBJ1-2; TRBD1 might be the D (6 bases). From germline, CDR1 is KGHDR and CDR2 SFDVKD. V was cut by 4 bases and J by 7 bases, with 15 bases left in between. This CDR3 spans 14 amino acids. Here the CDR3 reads CATSDPPRGLGYTF. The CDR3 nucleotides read TGTGCCACCAGTGACCCCCCCAGGGGACTTGGCTACACCTTC.

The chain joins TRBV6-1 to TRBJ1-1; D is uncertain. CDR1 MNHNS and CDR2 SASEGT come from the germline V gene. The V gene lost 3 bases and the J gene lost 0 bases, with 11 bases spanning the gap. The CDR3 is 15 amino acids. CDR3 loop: CASSDGGGMNTEAFF. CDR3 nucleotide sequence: TGTGCCAGCAGTGACGGTGGTGGCATGAACACTGAAGCTTTCTTT.

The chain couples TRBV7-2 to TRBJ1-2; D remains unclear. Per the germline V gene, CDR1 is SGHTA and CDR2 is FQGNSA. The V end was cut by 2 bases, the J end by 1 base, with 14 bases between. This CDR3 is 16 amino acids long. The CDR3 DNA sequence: TGTGCCAGCAGCTTATACGCCGACCACCTTAACTATGGCTACACCTTC. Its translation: CASSLYADHLNYGYTF.

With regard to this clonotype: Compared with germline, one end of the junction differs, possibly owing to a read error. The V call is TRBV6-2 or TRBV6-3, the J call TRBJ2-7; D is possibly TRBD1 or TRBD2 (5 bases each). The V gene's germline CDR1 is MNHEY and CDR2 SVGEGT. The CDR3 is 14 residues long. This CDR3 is CASTRKGSSYEQCF. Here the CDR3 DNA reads TGTGCCAGCACCAGAAAGGGGAGCTCCTACGAGCAGTGCTTC.